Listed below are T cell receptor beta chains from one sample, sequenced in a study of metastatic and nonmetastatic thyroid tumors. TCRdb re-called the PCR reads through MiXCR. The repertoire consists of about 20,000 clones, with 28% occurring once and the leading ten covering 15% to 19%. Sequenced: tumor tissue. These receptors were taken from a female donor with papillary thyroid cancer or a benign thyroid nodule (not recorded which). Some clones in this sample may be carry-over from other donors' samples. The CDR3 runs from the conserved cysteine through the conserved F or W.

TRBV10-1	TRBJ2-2	CASSESWAGELFF
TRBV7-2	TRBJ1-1	CASRIDWTVPEAFF
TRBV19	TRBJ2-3	CASRTMGLADTDTQYF
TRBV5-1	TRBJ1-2	CASSLWRDRDGYTF
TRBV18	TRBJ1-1	CASSPSRETDTEAFF
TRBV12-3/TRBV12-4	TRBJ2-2	CASSDSNTGELFF
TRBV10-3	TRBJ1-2	CAISDEAGGYTF
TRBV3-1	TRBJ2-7	CASSQARGYEQYF
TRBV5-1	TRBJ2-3	CASSLDMITDTQYF
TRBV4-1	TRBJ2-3	CASSQEGGRGTDTQYF
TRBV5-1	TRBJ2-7	CASSFMVGTYEQYF
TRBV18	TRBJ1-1	CASSPREDQWENTEAFF
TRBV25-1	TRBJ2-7	CASSEGGLTHSYEQYF
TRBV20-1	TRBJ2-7	CSAREGSGTSYEQYF
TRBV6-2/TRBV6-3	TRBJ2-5	CASSSDRGTETQYF
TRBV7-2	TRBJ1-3	CASSLRQGTGNTIYF
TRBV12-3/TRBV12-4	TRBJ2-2	CAGTKDANSPGELFF
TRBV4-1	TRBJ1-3	CASSQVPRAGNTIYF
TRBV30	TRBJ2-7	CAWSPGTGVVHEQYF
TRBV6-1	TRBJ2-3	CASTLRGGQGYDTQYF
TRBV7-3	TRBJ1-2	CASSLQGARGYTF
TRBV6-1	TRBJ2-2	CASSETSGVVPGELFF
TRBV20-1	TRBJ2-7	CSASDTGAYEQYF
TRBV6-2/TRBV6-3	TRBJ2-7	CASSYRDDSSYEQYF
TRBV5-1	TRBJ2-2	CASSFQGANTGELFF
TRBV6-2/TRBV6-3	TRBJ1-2	CASSIRDRPNYGYTF
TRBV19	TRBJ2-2	CVSRETGVSGELFF
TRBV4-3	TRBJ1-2	CASSQDREFYTF
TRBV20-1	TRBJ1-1	CSARNTGGGTEAFF
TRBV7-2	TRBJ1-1	CASSLATGGTEAFF
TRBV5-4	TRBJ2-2	CASSLGQGVGGELFF
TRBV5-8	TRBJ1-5	CASETGQGPHQPQHF
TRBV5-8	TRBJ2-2	CASSARERHTGELFF
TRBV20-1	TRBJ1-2	CSASRGTGGYTF
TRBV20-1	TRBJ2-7	CSATNGTSGRAVNEQYF
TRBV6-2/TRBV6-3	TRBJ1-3	CASSYPGDTGNTIYF
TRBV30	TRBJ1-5	CAWGIPQPQHF
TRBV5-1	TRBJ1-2	CASIGTSYGYTF
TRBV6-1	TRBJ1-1	CASSGGGPQAFF
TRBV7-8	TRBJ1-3	CASSVYVGEGSSVNTIYF
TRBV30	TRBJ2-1	CAWSSTPDSEQFF
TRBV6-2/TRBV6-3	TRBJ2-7	CATRTGSSEQYF
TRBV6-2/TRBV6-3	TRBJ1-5	CASNGTDRGKGQPQHF
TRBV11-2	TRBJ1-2	CASSLGEIGGYTF
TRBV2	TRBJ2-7	CASSEGREQRQYF
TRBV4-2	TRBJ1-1	CASSEQGESQTEAFF
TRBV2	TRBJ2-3	CASSQGGGETDTQYF
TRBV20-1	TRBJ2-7	CSTRDTYEQYF
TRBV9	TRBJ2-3	CASRPGTSGRDTQYF
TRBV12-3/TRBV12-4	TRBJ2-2	CASSKAGGPAGELFF
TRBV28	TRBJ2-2	CASSPVTSTGELFF
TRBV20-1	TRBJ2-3	CSAGSGSVGGQYF
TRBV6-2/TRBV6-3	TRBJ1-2	CASRYGTASGGYTF
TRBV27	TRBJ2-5	CASSLSSRLAGGETQYF
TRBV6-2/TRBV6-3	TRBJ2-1	CTTSSGTIGYNEQFF
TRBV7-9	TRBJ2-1	CASSLVGLAGGHEQFF
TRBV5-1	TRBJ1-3	CASSLALITGAGNTIYF
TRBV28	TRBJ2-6	CASSFPGISGANVLTF
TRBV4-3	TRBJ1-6	CASSQDRAGGSPLHF